The 22 T cell receptor beta chains given below trace back to one sample, sequenced in a study of OX40 agonist ivuxolimab in advanced cancers. Libraries were made using the immunoSEQ multiplex PCR assay. This immuneACCESS table, as held by TCRdb, lists in-frame sequences with V and J called but not all clones. Of the missing ones, under half trace to an unresolved V gene in checked studies; the others have no known cause. The sample table lists roughly 58,000 clones, 84% of them with a count of one. About 0.69% of the sample is held by the ten biggest clonotypes. Material: CD4+ or CD8+ T cells sorted from blood, obtained in a trial of the OX40 agonist ivuxolimab. Source of these receptors: an adult with an advanced solid tumor such as melanoma, head and neck, liver or kidney cancer.

This clone appeared a single time. V gene TRBV5-1 combines with J gene TRBJ2-6; 11 bases are shared with TRBD1. The CDR3 has 18 residues. CDR1 SGHRS and CDR2 YFSETQ come from the germline V gene. Trimming cost V 4 bases and J 0 bases; bases outside gene matches: 6. The CDR3 sequence: CASSLTGTGGSGANVLTF. For the CDR3, the DNA is TGCGCCAGCAGCCTGACCGGGACAGGGGGCTCTGGGGCCAACGTCCTGACTTTC.

This chain uses TRBV28 with TRBJ1-2; D is perhaps TRBD1 (6 bases). The CDR3 covers 13 residues. The V gene lost 6 bases and the J gene lost 3 bases, with 11 bases spanning the gap. Germline V gene sequence: CDR1 MDHEN, CDR2 SYDVKM. CDR3 nucleotide sequence: TGTGCCAGCAGCCCTACAGGGCACTATGGCTACACCTTC. Its protein product is CASSPTGHYGYTF.

V is TRBV19 and J is TRBJ1-2; D not resolved. The CDR3 extends over 15 amino acids. In germline, CDR1 is LNHDA, CDR2 SQIVND (reference sequence). V was trimmed by 7 bases and J by 2 bases, leaving 17 bases between them. The CDR3 spells CASTLGRVGNYGYTF. CDR3 DNA sequence: TGTGCCAGTACCCTGGGGAGGGTTGGCAACTATGGCTACACCTTC.

This clone was seen only once. The chain uses TRBV18 and TRBJ2-1; D possibly corresponds to TRBD2 (6 bases). The CDR3 consists of 19 residues. Germline V gene data show CDR1 as KGHSH and CDR2 as LQKENI. Between the trimmed V and J ends, which lost 3 bases and 0 bases, there was a span of 21 bases. CDR3 residues: CASSPLGRGGLSSYNEQFF. The DNA of the CDR3 is TGTGCCAGCTCACCCCTAGGGCGTGGGGGGTTAAGCTCCTACAATGAGCAGTTCTTC.

The J gene is TRBJ1-2, the V gene TRBV30; 9 bases match TRBD1. This CDR3 comprises 14 residues. Per germline, CDR1 GTSNPN and CDR2 SVGIG (reference sequence). The trim removed 0 bases at V and 5 bases at J, leaving 4 bases unmatched. Here the CDR3 DNA reads TGTGCCTGGAGTGTACAGGGGGCGGGATATGGCTACACCTTC. It encodes CAWSVQGAGYGYTF.

Notes on this clone: Other DNA variants within this sample encode the same CDR3. V is TRBV18 and J is TRBJ1-6; D possibly corresponds to TRBD1 (6 bases). The germline V gene encodes CDR1 KGHSH and CDR2 LQKENI. The CDR3 length is 14 residues. V lost 3 bases, J lost 6 bases, and 9 bases lay in between. The chain's CDR3 is CASSPEGVNSPLHF. The CDR3 DNA is TGTGCCAGCTCACCGGAGGGGGTTAATTCACCCCTCCACTTT.

The rearrangement joins TRBV2 to TRBJ1-3; unclear D gene. Trimming took 6 bases from V and 0 from J, leaving 12 bases between them. This CDR3 region has 15 residues. CDR1 is SNHLY and CDR2 is FYNNEI in the germline V gene. CDR3 sequence (DNA): TGTGCCAGCAGCCACGACGGCGGCTCTGGAAACACCATATATTTT. As protein: CASSHDGGSGNTIYF.

The chain has TRBV21-1 and TRBJ2-7; no DNA check was done on the table's D call, TRBD2. TRBV21-1 is a documented pseudogene. This CDR3 comprises 18 residues. This CDR3 is CASSKHPPLSGVAYEQYF. The CDR3 DNA sequence: TGTGCCAGCAGCAAACACCCCCCACTCAGCGGGGTTGCCTACGAGCAGTACTTC.

This rearrangement joins TRBV2 to TRBJ2-5, with TRBD2 matching over 10 bases. J gave up 4 bases and V 3 bases, and 5 bases lay outside the gene matches. CDR3 length: 15 amino acids. Per the germline V gene, CDR1 is SNHLY and CDR2 is FYNNEI. The DNA of the CDR3 is TGTGCCAGCAGTGATTTACTAGCGGGACGAGAGACCCAGTACTTC. It translates to CASSDLLAGRETQYF.

The chain employs TRBV4-3 and TRBJ2-1, with 10 bases lining up with TRBD2. This CDR3 is built from 22 residues. The V and J ends lost 2 bases and 6 bases, in that order; junction bases with no gene match: 25. Germline CDR1 reads LGHNA; CDR2 reads YSLEER. Here the CDR3 reads CASSQPRALGHDLAGVLNEQFF. Here the CDR3 DNA reads TGCGCCAGCAGCCAACCGAGAGCCCTAGGGCACGATCTAGCGGGGGTCCTCAATGAGCAGTTCTTC.

The rearrangement uses TRBV18 and TRBJ2-1, with D perhaps given as TRBD1 or TRBD2 (5 bases each). Germline V gene sequence: CDR1 KGHSH, CDR2 LQKENI. This CDR3 contains 13 residues. V shed 4 bases and J shed 14 bases, with 18 bases lying between them. This CDR3 is CASSREFGTEEFF. DNA of the CDR3: TGTGCCAGCTCACGCGAATTCGGGACGGAAGAGTTCTTC.

The chain uses TRBV25-1 and TRBJ1-2; TRBD1 might be the D (5 bases). V lost 3 bases and J lost 7, with 12 bases in between. The CDR3 runs to 13 residues. In germline, CDR1 is MGHDK, CDR2 SYGVNS. DNA of the CDR3: TGTGCCAGCAGTGACTGGCAGGGCTTTGGCTACACCTTC. Protein: CASSDWQGFGYTF.

The rearrangement uses TRBV21-1 and TRBJ1-4; TRBD1 is taken as the D call from the table, unchecked against the DNA. TRBV21-1 has pseudogene status. The CDR3 is 17 residues long. CDR3 nucleotide sequence: TGTGCCAGCAGCGGACGGGACAGGGGGCTTGCAAATGAAAAACTGTTTTTT. It specifies CASSGRDRGLANEKLFF.

The rearrangement uses TRBV27 and TRBJ1-6; 8 bases are shared with TRBD1. The junction had 5 bases not matched to a gene; V was cut back by 2 bases and J by 8 bases. The CDR3 runs to 15 residues. Per the germline V gene, CDR1 is MNHEY and CDR2 is SMNVEV (reference sequence). As DNA, the CDR3 is TGTGCCAGCAGTTTAATCTCGACAGGGGATTCACCCCTCCACTTT. This encodes CASSLISTGDSPLHF.

This rearrangement joins TRBV11-2 to TRBJ2-3, with D possibly matching TRBD1 (6 bases). The CDR3 contains 17 residues. V was cut by 5 bases and J by 2 bases, with 20 bases left in between. CDR1 is SGHAT, CDR2 FQNNGV, per germline. The CDR3 sequence: CASSPVGAGTSTDTQYF. In DNA form, the CDR3 reads TGTGCCAGCAGCCCTGTTGGGGCAGGGACATCCACAGATACGCAGTATTTT.

This sequence joins TRBV19 and TRBJ2-1; tentatively, D is TRBD1 or TRBD2 (5 bases each). Germline CDR1 reads LNHDA; CDR2 reads SQIVND (reference sequence). Trimming cost V 5 bases and J 2 bases, with 16 bases left between them. There are 16 residues in the CDR3. CDR3 in amino acids: CASSLTGTPPYNEQFF. The CDR3 coding sequence is TGTGCCAGTAGTCTGACCGGGACGCCTCCCTACAATGAGCAGTTCTTC. The full variable domain, with the rest looked up from reference TRBV19 and TRBJ2-1, is DGGITQSPKYLFRKEGQNVTLSCEQNLNHDAMYWYRQDPGQGLRLIYYSQIVNDFQKGDIAEGYSVSREKKESFPLTVTSAQKNPTAFYLCASSLTGTPPYNEQFFGPGTRLTVL.

The CDR3 reads CASSFYREPYNEQFF. The CDR3 coding sequence is TGTGCCAGCAGCTTCTACAGGGAACCCTACAATGAGCAGTTCTTC. The chain couples TRBV5-6 to TRBJ2-1, with D perhaps matching TRBD1 (6 bases). Germline V gives CDR1 SGHDT, CDR2 YYEEEE. V dropped 2 bases and J dropped 2 bases, with 11 bases sitting between them. This CDR3 is 15 amino acids long.

V gene TRBV2 combines with J gene TRBJ2-2, with unresolved D. V was cut by 6 bases and J by 3 bases, with 8 bases left in between. The CDR3 consists of 13 residues. From germline, CDR1 is SNHLY and CDR2 FYNNEI. The CDR3: CASRPAYTGELFF. For the CDR3, the DNA is TGTGCCAGCAGACCAGCCTACACCGGGGAGCTGTTTTTT.

The chain has TRBV5-8 and TRBJ2-7; 11 nucleotides line up with TRBD1. The CDR3 runs 13 residues. After removal of 5 bases from V and 5 bases from J, the junction contained 3 bases not matched to a gene. Germline V lookup: CDR1 SGHTS, CDR2 YDEGEE. In DNA form, the CDR3 reads TGTGCCAGCAGACGGACAGGGGGCAACGAGCAGTACTTC. Its translation: CASRRTGGNEQYF.

This clone was seen once. The CDR3 region has the DNA TGTGCCAGCAGACGGGGGTACACAGATACGCAGTATTTT. As protein: CASRRGYTDTQYF. V usage is TRBV6-6 and J usage is TRBJ2-3; a possible D gene is TRBD2 (6 bases). Germline assignment: CDR1 MNHNY and CDR2 SVGAGI (reference sequence). The CDR3 runs to 13 residues. With 6 bases removed from V and 2 bases from J, the gap between germline ends came to 9 bases.

This chain connects TRBV6-1 to TRBJ1-5, with a tentative D call TRBD1 (6 bases). CDR3 length equals 14 residues. The V gene lost 5 bases and the J gene lost 1 base, with 9 bases spanning the gap. CDR1 is MNHNS and CDR2 is SASEGT in the germline V gene. CDR3: CASSTRGSNQPQHF. The DNA for the CDR3 is TGTGCCAGCAGTACCAGGGGAAGCAATCAGCCCCAGCATTTT.

J is TRBJ2-2 and V is TRBV5-4, with TRBD2 matching 10 bases. Looked up from germline, CDR1 is SGHNT and CDR2 is YYREEE (reference sequence). J lost 3 bases, V lost 4 bases, and 3 bases had no gene match. CDR3 length: 15 amino acids. The CDR3, as DNA: TGTGCCAGCAGCCCGCTAGCGGGAGACACCGGGGAGCTGTTTTTT. This gives the protein CASSPLAGDTGELFF.